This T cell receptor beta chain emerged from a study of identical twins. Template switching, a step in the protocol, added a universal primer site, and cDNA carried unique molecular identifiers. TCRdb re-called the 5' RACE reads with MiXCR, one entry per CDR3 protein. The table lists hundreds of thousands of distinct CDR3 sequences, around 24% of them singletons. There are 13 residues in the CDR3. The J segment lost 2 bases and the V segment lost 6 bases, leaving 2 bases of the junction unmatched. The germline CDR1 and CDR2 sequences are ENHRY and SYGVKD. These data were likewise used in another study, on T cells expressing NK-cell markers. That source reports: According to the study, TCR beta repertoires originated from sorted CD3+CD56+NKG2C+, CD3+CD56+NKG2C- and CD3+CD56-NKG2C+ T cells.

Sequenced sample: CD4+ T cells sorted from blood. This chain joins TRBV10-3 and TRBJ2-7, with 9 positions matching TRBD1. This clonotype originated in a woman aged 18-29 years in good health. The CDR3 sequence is CAIRGQGTYEQYF. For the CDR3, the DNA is TGTGCCATCAGGGGACAGGGCACCTACGAGCAGTACTTC.